The text below deals with one TCR beta chain. Its cognate antigen is unknown. The sample is drawn from a study of cytomegalovirus exposure and HLA in healthy donors. Study-wide results and limits: Being productive about 90% or about 30% of the time was typical of most TCR beta V segments in an earlier analysis.

Regarding donors, all were healthy bone marrow donors. This CDR3 contains 17 residues. Per the germline V gene, CDR1 is SGHTA and CDR2 is FQGNSA. Trimming removed 3 bases at V and 0 bases at J, with 15 bases between. The PCR contained 60 Vbeta and 13 Jbeta primers. Clones were sequenced by immunoSEQ multiplex PCR, and TCRdb holds only the in-frame ones, with some missing. The table has approximately 200,000 clones, roughly 84% seen once. This chain uses TRBV7-2 with TRBJ1-3, with D unclear. The clonotype was recovered from a boy aged 10-17 years in good health and CMV-seronegative. The sample consisted of PBMCs. The CDR3, as DNA: TGTGCCAGCAGCTTTCTTGGCCGTTCTCCCTCTGGAAACACCATATATTTT. Residues: CASSFLGRSPSGNTIYF.